This is a list of T cell receptor beta chains from one sample in a study of blood T cell repertoires in COVID-19. TCRdb keeps only in-frame clones here, not all; method: immunoSEQ multiplex PCR. The table has around 190,000 clones, roughly 84% seen once. The sample was peripheral blood. All receptors come from a middle-aged man with COVID-19, enrolled during active disease. The CDR3 runs from the conserved cysteine through the conserved F or W. D genes are given only for firm matches. Where a row states a size, it is once, few, many or the class of an expanded clone; other rows omit it.

V: TRBV18
D: NA
size: NA
J: TRBJ2-2
DNA: TGTGCCAGCTCACGCGGGCCCACCGGGGAGCTGTTTTTT
CDR3: CASSRGPTGELFF

V: TRBV10-3
D: NA
size: NA
J: TRBJ2-3
DNA: TGTGCCATCAGTGAGCCTGGAGGCGCGACAGATACGCAGTATTTT
CDR3: CAISEPGGATDTQYF

V: TRBV3-1/TRBV3-2
D: TRBD1
size: NA
J: TRBJ1-6
DNA: TGTGCCAGCAAGGACAGGGCCGATAATTCACCCCTCCACTTT
CDR3: CASKDRADNSPLHF

V: TRBV30
D: NA
size: NA
J: TRBJ1-5
DNA: TGTGCCTGGAGTGCTGGGTCCCCGGGAGAGCCCCAGCATTTT
CDR3: CAWSAGSPGEPQHF

V: TRBV7-8
D: TRBD1
size: NA
J: TRBJ2-1
DNA: TGTGCCAGCAGCTTTAACAGGGGAAGGTACAATGAGCAGTTCTTC
CDR3: CASSFNRGRYNEQFF

V: TRBV7-9
D: NA
size: NA
J: TRBJ1-5
DNA: TGTGCCAGCAGCTTAGTTTTGGGACTTAGCAATCAGCCCCAGCATTTT
CDR3: CASSLVLGLSNQPQHF

V: TRBV11-2
D: NA
size: NA
J: TRBJ1-6
DNA: TGTGCCAGCTCCCGTAGTGGGGCCAGCTCCTATAATTCACCCCTCCACTTT
CDR3: CASSRSGASSYNSPLHF

V: TRBV27
D: NA
size: once
J: TRBJ1-2
DNA: TGTGCCAGTCAAGACAGAAACTATGGCTACACCTTC
CDR3: CASQDRNYGYTF

V: TRBV2
D: NA
size: NA
J: TRBJ1-3
DNA: TGTGCCAGCAGTGAAAGTTTTGGGGCAGCTGGAAACACCATATATTTT
CDR3: CASSESFGAAGNTIYF

V: TRBV2
D: TRBD1
size: once
J: TRBJ2-1
DNA: TGTGCCAGCAGCTCGGGACAGGGGTCCTACAATGAGCAGTTCTTC
CDR3: CASSSGQGSYNEQFF

V: TRBV6-1
D: TRBD1
size: NA
J: TRBJ2-5
DNA: TGTGCCAGCAGGGAACCGGGACAGGGGGCGAGCGAGACCCAGTACTTC
CDR3: CASREPGQGASETQYF

V: TRBV5-4
D: NA
size: few
J: TRBJ1-5
DNA: TGTGCCAGCAGCATACAGGGTAGCAATCAGCCCCAGCATTTT
CDR3: CASSIQGSNQPQHF

V: TRBV5-1
D: TRBD1
size: NA
J: TRBJ1-1
DNA: TGCGCCAGCAGCATACAGGGGGCAGACACTGAAGCTTTCTTT
CDR3: CASSIQGADTEAFF

V: TRBV7-2
D: TRBD1
size: NA
J: TRBJ2-7
DNA: TGTGCCAGCAGCCAGGGGACAGGAGTATACGAGCAGTACTTC
CDR3: CASSQGTGVYEQYF